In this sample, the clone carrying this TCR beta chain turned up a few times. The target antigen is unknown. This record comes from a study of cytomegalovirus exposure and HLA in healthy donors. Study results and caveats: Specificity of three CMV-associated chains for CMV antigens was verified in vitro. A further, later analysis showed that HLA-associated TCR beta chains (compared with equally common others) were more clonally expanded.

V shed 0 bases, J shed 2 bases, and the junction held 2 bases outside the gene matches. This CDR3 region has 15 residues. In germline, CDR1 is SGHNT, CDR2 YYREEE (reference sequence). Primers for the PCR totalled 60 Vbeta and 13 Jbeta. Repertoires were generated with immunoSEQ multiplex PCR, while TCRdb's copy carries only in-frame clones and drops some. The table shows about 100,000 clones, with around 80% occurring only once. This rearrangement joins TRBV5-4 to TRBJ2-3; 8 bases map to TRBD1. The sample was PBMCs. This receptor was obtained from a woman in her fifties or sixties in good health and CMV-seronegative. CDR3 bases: TGTGCCAGCAGCTTGGCAGGGGGCCCCACAGATACGCAGTATTTT. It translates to CASSLAGGPTDTQYF.